This T cell receptor beta chain was identified during a study of blood T cell repertoires in COVID-19. Data came from immunoSEQ multiplex PCR; TCRdb stores just in-frame clones and leaves some out. This table holds roughly 230,000 clones, more than 65% found once. This sequence was found in a man aged 45 to 65 who had recovered from COVID-19. The sample consisted of PBMCs or T cells enriched from blood (not recorded which).

The CDR3 DNA reads as TGTGCCAGCAGCCCGAGCCCGGCCCAGGGTAACTATGGCTACACCTTC. It yields the protein CASSPSPAQGNYGYTF. The chain uses TRBV7-2 and TRBJ1-2; TRBD1 might be the D (5 bases). Germline assignment: CDR1 SGHTA and CDR2 FQGNSA. The CDR3 covers 16 residues. V shed 5 bases and J shed 1 base, with 17 bases lying between them.